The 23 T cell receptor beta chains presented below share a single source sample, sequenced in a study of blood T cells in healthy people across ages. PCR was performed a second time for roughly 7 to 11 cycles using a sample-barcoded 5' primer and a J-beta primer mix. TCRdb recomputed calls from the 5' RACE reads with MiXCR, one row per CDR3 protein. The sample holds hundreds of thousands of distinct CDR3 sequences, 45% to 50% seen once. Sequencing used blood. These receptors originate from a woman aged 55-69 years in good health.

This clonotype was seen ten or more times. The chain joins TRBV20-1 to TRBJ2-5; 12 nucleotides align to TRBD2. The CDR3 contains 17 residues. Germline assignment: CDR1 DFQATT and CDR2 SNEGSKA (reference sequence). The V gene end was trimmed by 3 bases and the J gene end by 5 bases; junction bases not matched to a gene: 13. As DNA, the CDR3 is TGCAGTGCTAGCGACCCTAGCGGGAGGGCCTGGGGGGAGACCCAGTACTTC. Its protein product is CSASDPSGRAWGETQYF.

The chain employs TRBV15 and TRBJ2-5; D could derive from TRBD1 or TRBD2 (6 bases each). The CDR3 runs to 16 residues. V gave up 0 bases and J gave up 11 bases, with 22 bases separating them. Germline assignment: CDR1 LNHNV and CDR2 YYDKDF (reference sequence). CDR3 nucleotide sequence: TGTGCCACCAGCAGAGATCTCGGGGGCGCAAAATACAAGCAGTACTTC. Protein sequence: CATSRDLGGAKYKQYF.

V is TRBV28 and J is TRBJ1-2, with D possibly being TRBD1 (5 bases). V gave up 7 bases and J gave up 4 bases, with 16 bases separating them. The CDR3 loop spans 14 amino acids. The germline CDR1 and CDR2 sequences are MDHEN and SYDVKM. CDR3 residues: CASTGTWGPYGYTF. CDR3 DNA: TGTGCCAGCACAGGGACGTGGGGCCCCTATGGCTACACCTTC.

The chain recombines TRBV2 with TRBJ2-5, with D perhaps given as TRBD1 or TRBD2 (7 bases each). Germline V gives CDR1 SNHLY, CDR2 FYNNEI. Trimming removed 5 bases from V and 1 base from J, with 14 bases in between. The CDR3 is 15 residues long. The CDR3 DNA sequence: TGTGCCAGCAGTCCAGGGGGGGTTACCCAAGAGACCCAGTACTTC. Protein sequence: CASSPGGVTQETQYF.

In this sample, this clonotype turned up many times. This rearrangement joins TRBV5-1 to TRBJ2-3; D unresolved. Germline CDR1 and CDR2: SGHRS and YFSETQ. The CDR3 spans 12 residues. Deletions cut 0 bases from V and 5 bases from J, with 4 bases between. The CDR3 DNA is TGCGCCAGCAGCTTGGCCGGAGATACGCAGTATTTT. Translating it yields CASSLAGDTQYF.

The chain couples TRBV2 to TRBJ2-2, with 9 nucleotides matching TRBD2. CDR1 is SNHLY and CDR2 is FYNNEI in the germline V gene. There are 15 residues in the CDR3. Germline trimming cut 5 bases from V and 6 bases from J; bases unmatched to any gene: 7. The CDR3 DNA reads TGTGCCAGCAGTACCGGGGCGGGAGGGCCCGGGGAGCTGTTTTTT. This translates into CASSTGAGGPGELFF.

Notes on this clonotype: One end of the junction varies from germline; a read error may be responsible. In DNA, the CDR3 is TGTGCCAACAGTGGGTGGACCTACGAGCAGTACTTC. Translated, it gives CANSGWTYEQYF. The rearrangement joins TRBV25-1 to TRBJ2-7; no reliable D call. The CDR3 has 12 amino acids. Germline loops: CDR1 MGHDK, CDR2 SYGVNS.

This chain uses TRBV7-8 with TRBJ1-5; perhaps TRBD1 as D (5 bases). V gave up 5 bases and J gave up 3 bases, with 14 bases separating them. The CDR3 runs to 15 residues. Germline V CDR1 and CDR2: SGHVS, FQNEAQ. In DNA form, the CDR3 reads TGTGCCAGCAGCCCGATGGGACGGAACAATCAGCCCCAGCATTTT. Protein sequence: CASSPMGRNNQPQHF.

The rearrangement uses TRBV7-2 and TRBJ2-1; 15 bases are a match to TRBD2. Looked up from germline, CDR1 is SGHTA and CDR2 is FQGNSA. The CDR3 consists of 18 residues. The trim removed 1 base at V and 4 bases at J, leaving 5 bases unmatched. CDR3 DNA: TGTGCCAGCAGCTTAGAGTCGGGACTAGCGGGAGGATACAATGAGCAGTTCTTC. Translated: CASSLESGLAGGYNEQFF.

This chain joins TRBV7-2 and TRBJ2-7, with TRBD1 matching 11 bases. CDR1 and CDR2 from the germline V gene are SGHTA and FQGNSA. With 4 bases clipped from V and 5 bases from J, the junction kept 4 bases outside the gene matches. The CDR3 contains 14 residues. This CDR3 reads CASSSRTGGNEQYF. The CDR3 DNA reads TGTGCCAGCAGCTCCCGGACAGGGGGCAACGAGCAGTACTTC.

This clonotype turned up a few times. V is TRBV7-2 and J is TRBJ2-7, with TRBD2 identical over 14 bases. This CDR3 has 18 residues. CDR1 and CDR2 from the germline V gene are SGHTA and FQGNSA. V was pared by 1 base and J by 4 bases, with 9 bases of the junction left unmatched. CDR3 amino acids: CASSLGLAGGPEDYEQYF. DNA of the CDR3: TGTGCCAGCAGCTTAGGACTAGCGGGAGGGCCAGAGGATTACGAGCAGTACTTC.

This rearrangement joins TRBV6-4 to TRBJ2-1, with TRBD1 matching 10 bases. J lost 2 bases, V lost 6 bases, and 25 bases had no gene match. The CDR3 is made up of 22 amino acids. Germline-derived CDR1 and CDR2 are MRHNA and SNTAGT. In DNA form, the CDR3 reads TGTGCCAGCAGGACTAGTTATGGGACAGGGGCTGGAATAACCCTCACCTACAATGAGCAGTTCTTC. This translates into CASRTSYGTGAGITLTYNEQFF.

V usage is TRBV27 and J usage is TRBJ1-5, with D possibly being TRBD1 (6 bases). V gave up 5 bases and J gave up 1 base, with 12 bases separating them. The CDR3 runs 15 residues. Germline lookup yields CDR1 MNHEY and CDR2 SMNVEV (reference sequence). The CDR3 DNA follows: TGTGCCAGCAGTCGCAACAGGGAAAGCAATCAGCCCCAGCATTTT. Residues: CASSRNRESNQPQHF.

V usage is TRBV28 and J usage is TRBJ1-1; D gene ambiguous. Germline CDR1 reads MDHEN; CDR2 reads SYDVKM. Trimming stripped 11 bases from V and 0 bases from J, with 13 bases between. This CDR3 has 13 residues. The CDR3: CAWKREVNTEAFF. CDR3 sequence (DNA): TGTGCCTGGAAGCGGGAGGTGAACACTGAAGCTTTCTTT.

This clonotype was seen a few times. The CDR3 sequence: CASSYDSFEQYF. The CDR3 coding sequence is TGTGCCAGCAGTTACGACAGCTTCGAGCAGTACTTC. This chain connects TRBV6-6 to TRBJ2-7; maybe TRBD1 (5 bases). CDR1 MNHNY and CDR2 SVGAGI come from the germline V gene (reference sequence). V was cut by 2 bases and J by 6 bases, with 8 bases left in between. The CDR3 sequence is 12 residues long.

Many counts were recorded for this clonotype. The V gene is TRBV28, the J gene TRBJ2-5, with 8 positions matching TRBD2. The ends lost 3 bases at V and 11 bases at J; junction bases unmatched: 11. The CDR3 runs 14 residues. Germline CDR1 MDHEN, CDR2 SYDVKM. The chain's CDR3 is CASSLTSENNEQYF. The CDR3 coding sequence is TGTGCCAGCAGTTTGACTAGCGAAAACAATGAGCAGTACTTC.

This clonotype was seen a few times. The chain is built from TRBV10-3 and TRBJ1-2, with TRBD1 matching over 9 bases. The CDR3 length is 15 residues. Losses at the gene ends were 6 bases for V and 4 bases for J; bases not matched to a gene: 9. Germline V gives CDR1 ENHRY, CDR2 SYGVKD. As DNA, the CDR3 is TGTGCCATCAGGGGCAGGACAGGGGTGAGCTATGGCTACACCTTC. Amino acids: CAIRGRTGVSYGYTF.

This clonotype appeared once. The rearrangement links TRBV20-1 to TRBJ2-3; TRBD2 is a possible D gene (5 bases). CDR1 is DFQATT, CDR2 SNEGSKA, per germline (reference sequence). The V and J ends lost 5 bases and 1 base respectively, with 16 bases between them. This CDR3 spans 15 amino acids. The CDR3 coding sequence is TGCAGTGCTCCCCGGACTGGGTTTGGCACAGATACGCAGTATTTT. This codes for CSAPRTGFGTDTQYF.

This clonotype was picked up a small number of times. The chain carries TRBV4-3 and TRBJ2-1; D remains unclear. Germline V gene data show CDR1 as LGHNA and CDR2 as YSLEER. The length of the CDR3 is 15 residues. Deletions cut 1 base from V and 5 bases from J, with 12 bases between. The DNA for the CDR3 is TGCGCCAGCAGCCAAGGCCTAACAAAGAACAATGAGCAGTTCTTC. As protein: CASSQGLTKNNEQFF.

Here the CDR3 reads CASSFPGSADTQYF. The CDR3 DNA sequence: TGTGCCAGCAGTTTCCCGGGTTCTGCAGATACGCAGTATTTT. The rearrangement links TRBV12-3 or TRBV12-4 to TRBJ2-3, with D hard to call. The CDR3 totals 14 residues. V was shortened by 3 bases and J by 4 bases, with 11 bases between the two germline ends.

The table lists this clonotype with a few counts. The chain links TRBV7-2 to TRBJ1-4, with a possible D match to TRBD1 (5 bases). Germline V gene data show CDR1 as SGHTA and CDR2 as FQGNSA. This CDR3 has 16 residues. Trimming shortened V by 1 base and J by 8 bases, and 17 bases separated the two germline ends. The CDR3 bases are TGTGCCAGCAGCTTAGAATTGTCCAGGGTCGAGGAAAAACTGTTTTTT. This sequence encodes CASSLELSRVEEKLFF.

Here the CDR3 DNA reads TGTGCCAGCAGCTTTAGTTGGCAGGGGGCGTGGGAGCAGTACTTC. Residues: CASSFSWQGAWEQYF. V usage is TRBV5-5 and J usage is TRBJ2-5; the match to TRBD1 covers 8 bases. Germline V gives CDR1 SGHKS, CDR2 YYEKEE (reference sequence). This CDR3 has 15 residues. Losses at the gene ends were 2 bases for V and 11 bases for J; bases not matched to a gene: 14.

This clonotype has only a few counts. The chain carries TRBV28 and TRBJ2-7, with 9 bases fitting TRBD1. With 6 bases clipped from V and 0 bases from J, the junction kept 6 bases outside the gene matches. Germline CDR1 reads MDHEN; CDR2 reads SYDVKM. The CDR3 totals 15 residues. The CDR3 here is CASRPTGGGSYEQYF. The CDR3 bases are TGTGCCAGCAGGCCGACAGGGGGAGGCTCCTACGAGCAGTACTTC.